The 25 T cell receptor beta chains presented below share a single source sample, sequenced in a study of tumor and adjacent non-tumor tissue in lung cancer. Three rounds of nested PCR, following a modified ARM-PCR protocol, produced the TCRbeta library. TCRdb ran MiXCR on the multiplex PCR reads and lists one entry per CDR3 protein. This sample carries about 75,000 distinct CDR3 sequences, 60% to 85% of them seen once, and the ten largest clones take about 12%. RNA was extracted from bulk tissue without any cell sorting. What was sequenced was lung tumor tissue. These receptors were taken from a woman aged 50 to 65 with non-small cell lung cancer.

Concerning this clonotype: The junction and the germline gene differ at one end; a read error may be behind it. The chain combines TRBV7-8 with TRBJ2-5; 8 nucleotides align to TRBD2. The germline V gene has CDR1 SGHVS and CDR2 FQNEAQ. The CDR3 consists of 17 residues. The CDR3 here is CASSSDRTGGSEEIQYF. As DNA, the CDR3 is TGTGCCAGCAGCTCAGACCGGACGGGAGGGTCGGAAGAGATCCAGTACTTC.

The chain couples TRBV10-2 to TRBJ2-5, with D tentatively TRBD1 (6 bases). From germline, CDR1 is WSHSY and CDR2 SAAADI. Deletions cut 5 bases from V and 14 bases from J, with 18 bases between. This CDR3 comprises 12 residues. Here the CDR3 reads CASSLQGEIQYF. For the CDR3, the DNA is TGCGCCAGCAGTTTACAGGGAGAGATCCAATACTTC.

About this clonotype itself: The CDR3 does not end in the conserved phenylalanine or tryptophan, so this is likely a read error. The chain carries TRBV4-1 and TRBJ2-3; tentatively, D is TRBD2 (5 bases). From germline, CDR1 is MGHRA and CDR2 YSYEKL. The length of the CDR3 is 14 residues. V was cut by 10 bases and J by 3 bases, with 17 bases left in between. The DNA for the CDR3 is TGCGCCACTAAAGCGGATTTCAGGACAGATACGCAGTATTTA. As protein: CATKADFRTDTQYL.

This clonotype came up many times. J is TRBJ2-7 and V is TRBV28; 7 bases agree with TRBD2. This CDR3 contains 14 residues. Germline loops: CDR1 MDHEN, CDR2 SYDVKM. Losses at the gene ends were 3 bases for V and 3 bases for J; bases not matched to a gene: 5. This CDR3 reads CASSFLRESYEQYF. DNA of the CDR3: TGTGCCAGCAGTTTCTTGCGGGAGAGCTACGAGCAGTACTTC.

This clonotype was picked up one time. A read error may account for a junction end that differs from germline. The rearrangement uses TRBV29-1 and TRBJ1-1; TRBD1 matches at 9 bases. The CDR3 covers 13 residues. Germline V gives CDR1 SQVTM, CDR2 ANQGSEA. The chain's CDR3 is CSEAGTGNTEAFF. The CDR3 region has the DNA TGCAGCGAAGCCGGGACAGGGAACACTGAAGCTTTTTTT.

This clonotype was detected a few times. The V and J genes are TRBV18 and TRBJ2-7; TRBD2 agrees at 10 bases. The CDR3 is 14 residues long. J gave up 0 bases and V 10 bases, and 6 bases lay outside the gene matches. CDR1 is KGHSH, CDR2 LQKENI, per germline. CDR3 sequence (DNA): TGTGCCAACTCGGGGACTAGCGCCTCCTACGAGCAGTACTTC. The encoded protein is CANSGTSASYEQYF.

This chain uses TRBV6-5 with TRBJ2-3; D not certain. The V gene's germline CDR1 is MNHEY and CDR2 SVGAGI. Trimming cost V 0 bases and J 4 bases, with 8 bases left between them. This CDR3 comprises 14 residues. The CDR3 loop is CASSYSMVPDTQYF. The CDR3 DNA reads TGTGCCAGCAGTTACTCGATGGTCCCAGATACGCAGTATTTT.

In the case of this clonotype: As the CDR3 is not closed by the conserved phenylalanine or tryptophan, this likely results from a read error. This sequence joins TRBV10-2 and TRBJ1-1; D is uncertain. Looked up from germline, CDR1 is WSHSY and CDR2 is SAAADI. V lost 2 bases to trimming and J lost 2 bases, with 3 bases between them. The CDR3 extends over 12 amino acids. CDR3 nucleotides: TGCGCCAGCAGTGAGGCCAACACTGAAGCTTTCCTT. It encodes CASSEANTEAFL.

In its sample, this clonotype was seen once. No conserved phenylalanine or tryptophan is present at the end of the CDR3, so a read error is the likely explanation. In nucleotides, the CDR3 is TGTACCAGCAGTTACTCTGGGGGCCCCGGGGAGCTGTTTTCT. The encoded protein is CTSSYSGGPGELFS. The chain joins TRBV6-5 to TRBJ2-2; possibly TRBD1 for D (6 bases). CDR3 length: 14 amino acids. Germline V gives CDR1 MNHEY, CDR2 SVGAGI.

The CDR3 region is CASSLTEIQYF. In DNA, the CDR3 is TGTGCCAGCAGCCTGACGGAGATTCAGTACTTC. V and J are TRBV7-8 and TRBJ2-5; D remains unclear. The CDR3 loop spans 11 amino acids. From germline, CDR1 is SGHVS and CDR2 FQNEAQ. Trimming cost V 5 bases and J 11 bases, with 12 bases left between them.

In the case of this clonotype: At one end the junction does not follow the germline gene, possibly because of a read error. The chain is built from TRBV11-1 and TRBJ2-7; maybe TRBD1 (5 bases). Germline V CDR1 and CDR2: SGHAT, FQDESV (reference sequence). CDR3 length: 15 amino acids. CDR3 bases: TGTGTCAGCAGCCGGATAGGGGCGGCCTCCTGCGAGCAGTACTTC. Amino acid sequence: CVSSRIGAASCEQYF. Based on the CDR3 plus reference TRBV11-1 and TRBJ2-7, the full variable domain is EAEVAQSPRYKITEKSQAVAFWCDPISGHATLYWYRQILGQGPELLVQFQDESVVDDSQLPKDRFSAERLKGVDSTLKIQPAELGDSAMYLCVSSRIGAASCEQYFGPGTRLTVT.

Regarding this clonotype: The DNA is left out, because the CDR3 cannot be placed on it with certainty; the CDR3 is given as TCRdb lists it. The V and J genes are TRBV4-1 and TRBJ2-3; the D call TRBD2 from the table was never checked on the DNA. Germline values: CDR1 MGHRA, CDR2 YSYEKL. The CDR3 adds up to 16 amino acids, both ends counted. The CDR3 spells CASSLRWGEGTDTHYF.

This clonotype turned up a few times. The junction and the germline gene differ at one end; a read error may be behind it. The chain carries TRBV11-3 and TRBJ2-3, with TRBD2 matching 12 bases. This CDR3 spans 18 amino acids. The germline V gene encodes CDR1 SGHNT and CDR2 YENEEA. This CDR3 reads CASSLGLAGARGTDTQCF. In DNA form, the CDR3 reads TGTGCCAGCAGCTTAGGACTAGCGGGAGCAAGGGGTACAGATACGCAGTGTTTT.

Ten or more counts support this clonotype. The chain employs TRBV6-5 and TRBJ1-2; TRBD1 might be the D (6 bases). V lost 8 bases, J lost 4 bases, and 23 bases lay in between. The CDR3 runs to 16 residues. CDR1 MNHEY and CDR2 SVGAGI come from the germline V gene. The CDR3, as DNA: TGTGCCAGCTTCGGTTCGGTTTGGGGGGCGGCCTATGGCTACACCTTC. It codes for CASFGSVWGAAYGYTF.

On this clonotype itself: The junction differs from germline at one of its ends, possibly a read error. This chain connects TRBV4-1 to TRBJ1-2; possibly TRBD1 for D (5 bases). From germline, CDR1 is MGHRA and CDR2 YSYEKL. This CDR3 comprises 16 residues. This chain's CDR3 is CASSQVWLSGTYGYSF. The CDR3 nucleotides read TGCGCCAGCAGCCAAGTGTGGCTCTCAGGGACCTATGGCTACAGTTTC.

Only a few counts were recorded for this clonotype. Given the absence of the conserved phenylalanine or tryptophan at the CDR3 end, a read error is likely. V usage is TRBV28 and J usage is TRBJ1-1, with 8 bases lining up with TRBD1. The CDR3 consists of 15 residues. Germline V gene sequence: CDR1 MDHEN, CDR2 SYDVKM. The J segment lost 5 bases and the V segment lost 8 bases, leaving 13 bases of the junction unmatched. The CDR3 region has the DNA TGTGCCAGCGCGACCGAAGGGACAGGCTTAACTGAAGCTTTCTTA. Amino acid sequence: CASATEGTGLTEAFL.

Points on this clonotype: One end of the junction fails to match germline, which may point to a read error. The V call is TRBV12-3 or TRBV12-4, the J call TRBJ1-5, with a tentative D call TRBD1 (6 bases). The CDR3 is made up of 12 amino acids. This CDR3 is CASRGGRRPQHF. In DNA, the CDR3 is TGTGCCAGCAGGGGGGGGCGTCGGCCCCAGCACTTT.

The V call is TRBV6-1, the J call TRBJ2-3, with 7 bases lining up with TRBD2. Germline assignment: CDR1 MNHNS and CDR2 SASEGT. The CDR3 has 16 amino acids. J was trimmed by 15 bases and V by 7 bases; bases with no gene match: 25. CDR3 DNA: TGTGCCAGCACTGACCAGAAGAGCTTGGGGAGGGATATGCAATATTTT. Translated: CASTDQKSLGRDMQYF.

Points on this clonotype: Since the CDR3 does not end with the conserved phenylalanine or tryptophan, this likely comes from a read error. It is unclear where the CDR3 begins or ends on the DNA, so no DNA is shown, and the CDR3 is as TCRdb lists it. V usage is TRBV4-1 and J usage is TRBJ2-1; TRBD1 is taken as the D call from the table, unchecked against the DNA. Per the germline V gene, CDR1 is MGHRA and CDR2 is YSYEKL. The CDR3 is 13 residues long, ends included. The CDR3: CASSQKGDSEQSI.

A note on this clonotype: This likely comes from a read error, as the CDR3 has no conserved phenylalanine or tryptophan at its end. J is TRBJ2-5 and V is TRBV29-1; tentative D call: TRBD1 (5 bases). The V and J ends lost 8 bases and 3 bases respectively, with 16 bases between them. The CDR3 has 13 residues. Germline assignment: CDR1 SQVTM and CDR2 ANQGSEA. For the CDR3, the DNA is TGCAGCATCAGGGTGGGTTCGGAAGAGACCCAGTACTTA. This codes for CSIRVGSEETQYL.

Turning to this clonotype: One end of the junction varies from germline; a read error may be responsible. This chain links TRBV24-1 with TRBJ1-5; 8 nucleotides agree with TRBD1. Germline assignment: CDR1 KGHDR and CDR2 SFDVKD. The CDR3 covers 17 residues. The CDR3 DNA reads TGTGCAACCAGTGATACCCGGACAGGGAAAGAGGATCAGACCCAGCATTTT. As protein: CATSDTRTGKEDQTQHF.

Of note for this clonotype: Its ends do not fully match the called genes, so a read error is possible. The V call is TRBV6-1, the J call TRBJ2-3; the match to TRBD2 covers 8 bases. Germline CDR1 is MNHNS and CDR2 is SASEGT. This CDR3 spans 16 amino acids. Here the CDR3 reads CASSEILAGWRDTKYF. The CDR3 DNA reads as TGTGCCAGCAGTGAGATCTTAGCGGGATGGCGCGATACGAAGTATTTT.

This clonotype was picked up one time. A junction end diverges from the germline sequence, so it may reflect a read error. CDR3 sequence: CSDRESLFGVDPGTGELFF. The CDR3 DNA reads TGCAGTGATAGAGAATCCCTCTTTGGGGTAGACCCGGGCACCGGGGAGCTGTTTTTT. The rearrangement joins TRBV20-1 to TRBJ2-2, with unresolved D. The germline gives CDR1 DFQATT, CDR2 SNEGSKA (reference sequence). This CDR3 is built from 19 residues.

Of note for this clonotype: Relative to the germline gene, one junction end is altered; a read error may explain this. The rearrangement uses TRBV4-1 and TRBJ2-3, with D possibly being TRBD1 (6 bases). The CDR3 has 17 amino acids. The germline V gene encodes CDR1 MGHRA and CDR2 YSYEKL. The CDR3 sequence: CANSQDLARTDTDTQYF. Here the CDR3 DNA reads TGCGCCAACAGCCAAGATTTGGCGAGGACAGACACAGATACGCAGTATTTT.

Turning to this clonotype: At one boundary the junction diverges from the germline segment, which might be a read error. The chain couples TRBV20-1 to TRBJ2-6; the D gene is possibly TRBD1 (6 bases). CDR3 length: 19 amino acids. The germline CDR1 and CDR2 sequences are DFQATT and SNEGSKA (reference sequence). Here the CDR3 DNA reads TGCGGTGCTAGAGATGGTTCGGTTTCAGGGGTCTCTGGGGCCAACGTCCTGACTTTC. Protein sequence: CGARDGSVSGVSGANVLTF.